The next 9 T cell receptor beta chains were all read from a single sample in a study of cytomegalovirus exposure and HLA in healthy donors. Vbeta (60) and Jbeta (13) primers were used in the PCR. Data came from immunoSEQ multiplex PCR; TCRdb stores just in-frame clones and leaves some out. The table records around 260,000 clones, roughly 80% of them present only once. Sequencing was performed on PBMCs. The receptors stem from a girl aged 2 to 10 in good health and CMV-seronegative.

This sequence joins TRBV7-9 and TRBJ2-1; 8 positions match TRBD2. Germline V CDR1 and CDR2: SEHNR, FQNEAQ (reference sequence). The V and J ends lost 2 bases and 8 bases, in that order; junction bases with no gene match: 8. This CDR3 region has 15 residues. The CDR3 spells CASSLISGRGDEQFF. Here the CDR3 DNA reads TGTGCCAGCAGCTTAATCAGCGGGAGAGGCGATGAGCAGTTCTTC.

J is TRBJ1-6 and V is TRBV4-1; possible D gene TRBD1, 6 bases. With 0 bases removed from V and 0 bases from J, the gap between germline ends came to 12 bases. Germline CDR1 is MGHRA and CDR2 is YSYEKL. This CDR3 has 18 amino acids. CDR3 sequence (DNA): TGCGCCAGCAGCCAAGATGCAGGGGCGAGCTCCTATAATTCACCCCTCCACTTT. As protein: CASSQDAGASSYNSPLHF.

This rearrangement joins TRBV5-1 to TRBJ2-5; D may be TRBD1 (6 bases). From germline, CDR1 is SGHRS and CDR2 YFSETQ. Trimming took 0 bases from V and 13 from J, leaving 19 bases between them. The CDR3 is made up of 14 amino acids. The CDR3 here is CASSLETARGMVYF. The CDR3 DNA sequence: TGCGCCAGCAGCTTGGAGACAGCCAGGGGTATGGTGTACTTC. The variable domain in full, completed from reference TRBV5-1 and TRBJ2-5, reads KAGVTQTPRYLIKTRGQQVTLSCSPISGHRSVSWYQQTPGQGLQFLFEYFSETQRNKGNFPGRFSGRQFSNSRSEMNVSTLELGDSALYLCASSLETARGMVYFGPGTRLLVL.

This clone was detected only once. DNA of the CDR3: TGCGCCAGCAGCGCCCGGGAGTCAGGAAACACTGAAGCTTTCTTT. It yields the protein CASSARESGNTEAFF. V is TRBV5-1 and J is TRBJ1-1, with D hard to call. Trimming shortened V by 4 bases and J by 2 bases, and 15 bases separated the two germline ends. This CDR3 contains 15 residues. Germline-derived CDR1 and CDR2 are SGHRS and YFSETQ. The variable domain in full, completed from reference TRBV5-1 and TRBJ1-1, reads KAGVTQTPRYLIKTRGQQVTLSCSPISGHRSVSWYQQTPGQGLQFLFEYFSETQRNKGNFPGRFSGRQFSNSRSEMNVSTLELGDSALYLCASSARESGNTEAFFGQGTRLTVV.

CDR3 nucleotides: TGTGCCAGCAGTTACTCAGCGGGGGGAAATGGCTACACCTTC. Amino acid sequence: CASSYSAGGNGYTF. V is TRBV6-5 and J is TRBJ1-2, with D possibly TRBD1 on 5 matching bases. V lost 0 bases and J lost 6, with 11 bases in between. CDR3 size: 14 residues. Germline loops: CDR1 MNHEY, CDR2 SVGAGI.

V gene TRBV9 combines with J gene TRBJ2-1; no definite D call. This CDR3 contains 13 residues. Germline CDR1 and CDR2: SGDLS and YYNGEE. V was shortened by 0 bases and J by 10 bases, with 11 bases between the two germline ends. CDR3 sequence (DNA): TGTGCCAGCAGCGTAGCCGCTCTCGGGGAGCAGTTCTTC. Translation: CASSVAALGEQFF.

Points on this clone: One junction end disagrees with the germline gene, perhaps due to a read error. This chain joins TRBV7-9 and TRBJ1-1; TRBD1 matches 8 bases. The CDR3 runs 15 residues. Germline loops: CDR1 SEHNR, CDR2 FQNEAQ (reference sequence). The CDR3, as DNA: TGTTCCAGCAGCGTCGGACAGGGCAGGTGGGATGAAGCTTTCTTT. Translating gives CSSSVGQGRWDEAFF.

The J gene is TRBJ1-1, the V gene TRBV5-1; D ambiguous. V was cut by 4 bases and J by 1 base, with 8 bases left in between. Germline V gene data show CDR1 as SGHRS and CDR2 as YFSETQ. The CDR3 sequence is 13 residues long. CDR3 sequence reads: CASSAQSNTEAFF. The CDR3 DNA is TGCGCCAGCAGCGCACAGTCGAACACTGAAGCTTTCTTT.

As DNA, the CDR3 is TGTGCCAGCAGTTCACAGGGGACGCCACCGGGACTAGCGGGGGGGGCGCAGTTCTTC. Translated, it gives CASSSQGTPPGLAGGAQFF. The gene calls are TRBV27 and TRBJ2-1; 16 positions agree with TRBD2. Germline CDR1 reads MNHEY; CDR2 reads SMNVEV (reference sequence). V lost 4 bases, J lost 12 bases, and 18 bases stayed unmatched. The CDR3 extends over 19 amino acids.